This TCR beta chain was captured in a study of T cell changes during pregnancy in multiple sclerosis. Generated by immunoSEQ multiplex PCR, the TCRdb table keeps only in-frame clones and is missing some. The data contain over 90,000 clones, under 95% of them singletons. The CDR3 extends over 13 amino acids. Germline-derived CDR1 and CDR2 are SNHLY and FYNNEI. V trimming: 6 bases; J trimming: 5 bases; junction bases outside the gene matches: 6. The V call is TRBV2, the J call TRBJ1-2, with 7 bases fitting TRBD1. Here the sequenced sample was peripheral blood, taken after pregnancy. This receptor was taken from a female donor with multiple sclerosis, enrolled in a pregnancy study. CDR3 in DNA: TGTGCCAGCAGGAAATTACAGGGGTATGGCTACACCTTC. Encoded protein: CASRKLQGYGYTF.